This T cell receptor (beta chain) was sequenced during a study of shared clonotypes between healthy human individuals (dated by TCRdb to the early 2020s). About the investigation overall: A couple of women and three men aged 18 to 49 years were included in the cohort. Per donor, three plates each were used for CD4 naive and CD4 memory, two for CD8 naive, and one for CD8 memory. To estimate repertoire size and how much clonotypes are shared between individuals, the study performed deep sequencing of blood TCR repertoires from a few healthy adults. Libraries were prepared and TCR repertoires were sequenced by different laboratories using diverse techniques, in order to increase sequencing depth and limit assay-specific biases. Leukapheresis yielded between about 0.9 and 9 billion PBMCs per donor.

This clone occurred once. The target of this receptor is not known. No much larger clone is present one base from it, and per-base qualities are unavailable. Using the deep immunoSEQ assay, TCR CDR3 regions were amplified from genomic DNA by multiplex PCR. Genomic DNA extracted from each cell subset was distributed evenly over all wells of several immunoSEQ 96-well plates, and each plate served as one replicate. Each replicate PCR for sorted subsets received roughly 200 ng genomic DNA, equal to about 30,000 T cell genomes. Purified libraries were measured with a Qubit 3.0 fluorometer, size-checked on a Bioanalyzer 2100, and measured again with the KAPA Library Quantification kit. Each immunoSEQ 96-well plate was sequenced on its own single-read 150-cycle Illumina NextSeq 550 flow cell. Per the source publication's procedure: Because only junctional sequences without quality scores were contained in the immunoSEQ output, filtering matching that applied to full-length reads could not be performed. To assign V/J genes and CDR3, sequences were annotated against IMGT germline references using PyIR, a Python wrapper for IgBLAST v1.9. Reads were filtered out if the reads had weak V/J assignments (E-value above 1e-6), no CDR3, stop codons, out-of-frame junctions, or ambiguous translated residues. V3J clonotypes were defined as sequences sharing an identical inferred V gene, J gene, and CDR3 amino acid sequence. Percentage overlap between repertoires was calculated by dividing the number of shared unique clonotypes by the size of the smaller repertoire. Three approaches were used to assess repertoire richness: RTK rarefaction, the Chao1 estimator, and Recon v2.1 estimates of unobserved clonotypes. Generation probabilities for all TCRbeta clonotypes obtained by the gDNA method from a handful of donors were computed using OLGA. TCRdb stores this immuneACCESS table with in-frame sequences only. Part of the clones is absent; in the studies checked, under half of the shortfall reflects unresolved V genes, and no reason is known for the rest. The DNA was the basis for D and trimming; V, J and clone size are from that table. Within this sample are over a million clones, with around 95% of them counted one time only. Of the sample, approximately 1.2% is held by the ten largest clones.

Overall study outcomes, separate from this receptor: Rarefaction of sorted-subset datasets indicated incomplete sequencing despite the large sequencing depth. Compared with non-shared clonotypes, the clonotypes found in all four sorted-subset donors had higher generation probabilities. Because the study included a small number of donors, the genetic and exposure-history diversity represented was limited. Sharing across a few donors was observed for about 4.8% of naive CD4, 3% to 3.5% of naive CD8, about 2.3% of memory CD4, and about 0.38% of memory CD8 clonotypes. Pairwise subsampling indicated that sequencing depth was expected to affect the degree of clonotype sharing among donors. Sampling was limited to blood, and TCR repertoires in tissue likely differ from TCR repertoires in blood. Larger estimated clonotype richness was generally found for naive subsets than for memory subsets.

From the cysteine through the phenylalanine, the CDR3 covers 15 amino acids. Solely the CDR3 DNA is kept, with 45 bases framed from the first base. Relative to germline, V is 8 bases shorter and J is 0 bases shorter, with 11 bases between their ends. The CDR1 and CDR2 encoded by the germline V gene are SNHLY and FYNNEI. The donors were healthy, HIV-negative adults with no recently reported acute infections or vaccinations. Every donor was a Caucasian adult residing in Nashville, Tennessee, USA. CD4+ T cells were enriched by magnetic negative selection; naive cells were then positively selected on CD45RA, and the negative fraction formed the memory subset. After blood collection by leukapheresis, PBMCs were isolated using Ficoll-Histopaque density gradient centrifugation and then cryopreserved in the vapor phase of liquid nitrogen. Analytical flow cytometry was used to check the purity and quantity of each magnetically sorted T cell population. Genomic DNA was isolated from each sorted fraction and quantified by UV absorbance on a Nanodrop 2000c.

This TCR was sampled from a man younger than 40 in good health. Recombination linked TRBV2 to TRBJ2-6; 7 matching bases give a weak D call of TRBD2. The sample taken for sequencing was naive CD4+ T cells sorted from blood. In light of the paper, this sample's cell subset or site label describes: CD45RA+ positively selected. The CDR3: CASGGASSGANVLTF. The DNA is TGTGCCAGCGGGGGGGCCAGCTCTGGGGCCAACGTCCTGACTTTC. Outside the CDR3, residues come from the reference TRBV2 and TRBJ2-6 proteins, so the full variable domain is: EPEVTQTPSHQVTQMGQEVILRCVPISNHLYFYWYRQILGQKVEFLVSFYNNEISEKSEIFDDQFSVERPDGSNFTLKIRSTKLEDSAMYFCASGGASSGANVLTFGAGSRLTVL.